This record looks at one TCR beta chain sequence and its context. Unique molecular identifiers were linked by the library to individual cDNA molecules. In TCRdb, the 5' RACE reads were re-called with MiXCR into one record per CDR3 protein. This repertoire shows about 81,000 distinct CDR3 sequences, under 10% found once; its top ten account for about 2.1%. The data are from a study of human T cells and chemical hapten exposure. It was from unfractionated whole blood that total RNA was extracted. Germline values: CDR1 MNHEY, CDR2 SVGEGT. The length of the CDR3 is 14 residues. Trimming left V 0 bases short and J 5 bases short, with 10 bases between.

This receptor was taken from a male donor in good health. V gene TRBV6-2 or TRBV6-3 combines with J gene TRBJ1-2, with D possibly matching TRBD1 (5 bases). The CDR3 DNA is TGTGCCAGCAGTTACTCCCACGGGGGTTATGGCTACACCTTC. It is translated as CASSYSHGGYGYTF.